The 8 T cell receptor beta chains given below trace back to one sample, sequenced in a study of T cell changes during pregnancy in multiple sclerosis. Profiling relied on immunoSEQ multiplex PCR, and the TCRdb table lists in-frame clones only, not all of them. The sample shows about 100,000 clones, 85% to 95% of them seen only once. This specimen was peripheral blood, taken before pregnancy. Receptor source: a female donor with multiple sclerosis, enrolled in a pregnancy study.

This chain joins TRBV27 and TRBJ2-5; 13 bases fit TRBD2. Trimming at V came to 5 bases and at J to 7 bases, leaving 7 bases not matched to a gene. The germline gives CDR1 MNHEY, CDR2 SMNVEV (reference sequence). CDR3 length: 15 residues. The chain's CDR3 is CASSEGLAGLRTQYF. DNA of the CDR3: TGTGCCAGCAGTGAGGGACTAGCGGGATTAAGGACCCAGTACTTC.

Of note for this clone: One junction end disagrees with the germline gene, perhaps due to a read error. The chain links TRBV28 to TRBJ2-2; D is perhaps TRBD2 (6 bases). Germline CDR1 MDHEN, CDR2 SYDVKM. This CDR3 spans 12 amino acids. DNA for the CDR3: TGTGCCAGCAGTTTCGGTACCGGGGGGCTGTTTTTT. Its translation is CASSFGTGGLFF.

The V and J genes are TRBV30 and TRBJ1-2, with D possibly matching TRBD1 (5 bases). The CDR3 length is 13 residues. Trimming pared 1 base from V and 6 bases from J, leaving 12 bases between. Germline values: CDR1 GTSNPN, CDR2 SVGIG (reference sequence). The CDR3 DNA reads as TGTGCCTGGAGTGGGGGCTTGGGTAATGGCTACACCTTC. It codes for CAWSGGLGNGYTF.

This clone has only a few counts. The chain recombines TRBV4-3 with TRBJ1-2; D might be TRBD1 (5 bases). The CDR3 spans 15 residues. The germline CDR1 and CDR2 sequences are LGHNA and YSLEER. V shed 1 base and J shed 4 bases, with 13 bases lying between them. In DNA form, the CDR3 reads TGCGCCAGCAGCCAAGTGGCAGGGTCCAGCTATGGCTACACCTTC. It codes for CASSQVAGSSYGYTF.

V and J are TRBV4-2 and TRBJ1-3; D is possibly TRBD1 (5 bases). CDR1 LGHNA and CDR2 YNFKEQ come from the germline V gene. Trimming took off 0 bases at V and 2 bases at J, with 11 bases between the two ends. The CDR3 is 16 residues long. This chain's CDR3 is CASSQDPGRAGNTIYF. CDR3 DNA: TGTGCCAGCAGCCAAGATCCGGGCAGGGCTGGAAACACCATATATTTT.

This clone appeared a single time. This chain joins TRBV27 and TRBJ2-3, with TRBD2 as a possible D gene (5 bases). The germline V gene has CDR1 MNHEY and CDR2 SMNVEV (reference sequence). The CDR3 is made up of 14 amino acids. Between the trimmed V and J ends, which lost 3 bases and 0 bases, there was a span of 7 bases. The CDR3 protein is CASSFRGSTDTQYF. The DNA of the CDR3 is TGTGCCAGCAGTTTCCGGGGTAGCACAGATACGCAGTATTTT.

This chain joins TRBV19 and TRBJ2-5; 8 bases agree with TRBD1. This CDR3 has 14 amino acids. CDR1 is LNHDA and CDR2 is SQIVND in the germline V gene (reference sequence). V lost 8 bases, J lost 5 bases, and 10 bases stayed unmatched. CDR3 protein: CASGGQGAGETQYF. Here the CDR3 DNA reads TGTGCCAGTGGTGGTCAGGGGGCCGGCGAGACCCAGTACTTC.

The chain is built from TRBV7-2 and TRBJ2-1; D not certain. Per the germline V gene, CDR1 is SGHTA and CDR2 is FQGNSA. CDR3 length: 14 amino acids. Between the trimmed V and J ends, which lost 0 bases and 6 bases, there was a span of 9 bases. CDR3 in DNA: TGTGCCAGCAGCTTAGCAGGAGTGGGCAATGAGCAGTTCTTC. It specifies CASSLAGVGNEQFF. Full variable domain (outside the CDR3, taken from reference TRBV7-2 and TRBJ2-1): GAGVSQSPSNKVTEKGKDVELRCDPISGHTALYWYRQSLGQGLEFLIYFQGNSAPDKSGLPSDRFSAERTGGSVSTLTIQRTQQEDSAVYLCASSLAGVGNEQFFGPGTRLTVL.